The clone carrying this T cell receptor (beta chain) has ten or more counts. What it binds is unknown. Researchers built TCR beta libraries using quantitative 5'-RACE with molecular barcodes. TCRdb reprocessed the 5' RACE reads via MiXCR and lists one record per CDR3 protein. The sample includes about 220,000 distinct CDR3 sequences, about 6.7% of them seen just once. The sample is drawn from a study of CD8 T cells in ankylosing spondylitis. V lost 3 bases and J 0 bases, leaving 6 bases between the germline ends. The CDR3 is 13 residues long. The V gene's germline CDR1 is SEHNR and CDR2 FQNEAQ (reference sequence). General study findings and limits: Reports say disease-linked clones showed up significantly more in matched ankylosing spondylitis synovial fluid. One TCR beta motif, made up of 7 or 8 highly homologous variants, appeared characteristic of ankylosing spondylitis blood. Those disease-linked clones were CD8+; they were also relatively rare in peripheral blood.

The V call is TRBV7-9, the J call TRBJ2-7, with D unresolved. This sequence originates from a male donor with ankylosing spondylitis. Sample: blood, either unsorted or a sorted T cell fraction (not recorded which). Here the CDR3 DNA reads TGTGCCAGCAGCTTGGACCTCTCCTACGAGCAGTACTTC. Translated: CASSLDLSYEQYF.